This is a list of T cell receptor beta chains from one sample in a study of T cells in Graves' hyperthyroidism and ophthalmopathy. TCRdb called the multiplex PCR reads again in MiXCR, with one record for every CDR3 protein. The profile shows about 620,000 distinct CDR3 sequences, roughly 17% of them singletons. Sequencing was carried out using blood. The receptors were sampled from a woman aged 25-40 years with Graves' hyperthyroidism. Both conserved end residues are part of each CDR3. A D gene is named only where the DNA matches it firmly. Only part of the rows carry a size: once, few, many, or a class if the clone is expanded.

CDR3 protein	CDR3 DNA	J gene	V gene	clone size	D gene
CASSRDSLNNQPQHF	TGTGCCAGCAGTCGGGACAGCCTAAACAATCAGCCCCAGCATTTT	TRBJ1-5	TRBV27	few	TRBD1
CASSLRRSAGGTDTQYF	TGTGCCAGCAGCTTACGCAGGTCAGCGGGGGGGACAGATACGCAGTATTTT	TRBJ2-3	TRBV7-2	many	TRBD2
CASSATAGSYEQYF	TGTGCCAGCAGTGCCACAGCGGGCTCCTACGAGCAGTACTTC	TRBJ2-7	TRBV6-1	many	NA
CASSSPLRGQSIQETQYF	TGTGCCAGCAGTTCCCCCTTGCGGGGACAGAGCATTCAAGAGACCCAGTACTTC	TRBJ2-5	TRBV12-3/TRBV12-4	few	NA
CASSLSLAGLAAYEQYF	TGTGCCAGCAGTCTATCCCTAGCGGGACTAGCGGCTTACGAGCAGTACTTC	TRBJ2-7	TRBV28	once	TRBD2
CASSLVKTGPYEQYF	TGTGCCAGCAGCTTAGTAAAGACAGGGCCCTACGAGCAGTACTTC	TRBJ2-7	TRBV7-9	few	TRBD1
CASRRQGATLPQHF	TGTGCCAGCAGGCGGCAGGGGGCCACCTTACCCCAGCATTTT	TRBJ1-5	TRBV28	many	TRBD1
CASRSQGFQAFF	TGTGCCAGCAGGTCACAGGGCTTCCAAGCTTTCTTT	TRBJ1-1	TRBV28	many	NA
CASSPGHPNTEAFF	TGTGCCAGCTCACCGGGACACCCGAACACTGAAGCTTTCTTT	TRBJ1-1	TRBV18	many	NA
CSASEGLVLSDTQYF	TGCAGTGCTAGTGAGGGACTAGTTTTGTCAGATACGCAGTATTTT	TRBJ2-3	TRBV20-1	NA	TRBD2
CASSYSREWNSPLHF	TGTGCCAGCAGTTACTCCCGGGAATGGAATTCACCCCTCCACTTT	TRBJ1-6	TRBV6-5	few	NA
CASSLSTGWDTEAFF	TGCGCCAGCAGCTTGAGTACTGGGTGGGACACTGAAGCTTTCTTT	TRBJ1-1	TRBV5-1	NA	NA
CSAERDSYEQYF	TGCAGTGCCGAAAGGGACAGTTACGAGCAGTACTTC	TRBJ2-7	TRBV20-1	many	TRBD1
CASSHQLLEQYF	TGTGCCAGCAGCCACCAACTACTCGAGCAGTACTTC	TRBJ2-7	TRBV7-9	many	NA
CASSLRTGANYGYTF	TGCGCCAGCAGCCTAAGGACCGGAGCTAACTATGGCTACACCTTC	TRBJ1-2	TRBV5-1	many	NA
CASSLRTERYEQYF	TGTGCCAGCAGCTTGAGAACAGAGAGATACGAGCAGTACTTC	TRBJ2-7	TRBV11-2	few	NA
CASSTRQDSNQPQHF	TGTGCCAGCAGTACAAGACAGGATAGCAATCAGCCCCAGCATTTT	TRBJ1-5	TRBV6-1	NA	NA
CSAKGGSGRFNEQFF	TGCAGTGCTAAAGGGGGTAGCGGGAGGTTCAATGAGCAGTTCTTC	TRBJ2-1	TRBV20-1	NA	TRBD2
CASSSGTSGIYNEQFF	TGTGCCAGCAGTTCTGGGACTAGCGGGATCTACAATGAGCAGTTCTTC	TRBJ2-1	TRBV28	many	TRBD2
CASSPFLTSGMRNEQFF	TGTGCCAGCAGCCCTTTTCTCACTAGCGGGATGCGAAATGAGCAGTTCTTC	TRBJ2-1	TRBV11-2	many	TRBD2
CATRSGGRAPYNEQFF	TGTGCCACCAGGTCTGGCGGGAGGGCTCCCTACAATGAGCAGTTCTTC	TRBJ2-1	TRBV15	many	TRBD2
CASRPQGQNQPQHF	TGTGCCAGCAGACCACAGGGACAGAATCAGCCCCAGCATTTT	TRBJ1-5	TRBV27	few	TRBD1
CASSMGDPYEQYF	TGTGCCAGTAGTATGGGGGATCCCTACGAGCAGTACTTC	TRBJ2-7	TRBV19	once	NA
CASSPRGYAYEQYF	TGTGCCAGCAGCCCCCGGGGATACGCCTACGAGCAGTACTTC	TRBJ2-7	TRBV6-1	many	NA
CASSVHQGTANTEAFF	TGTGCCAGCAGCGTACACCAGGGCACGGCCAACACTGAAGCTTTCTTT	TRBJ1-1	TRBV5-6	NA	NA
CASSPYDRGGNQPQHF	TGTGCCAGCAGCCCCTACGACAGGGGAGGCAATCAGCCCCAGCATTTT	TRBJ1-5	TRBV7-9	NA	TRBD1
CASRESRELFF	TGTGCCAGTAGGGAATCGCGGGAGCTGTTTTTT	TRBJ2-2	TRBV19	NA	NA
CASSLEGLNQPQHF	TGTGCCAGCAGCCTCGAGGGGCTGAATCAGCCCCAGCATTTT	TRBJ1-5	TRBV7-9	few	NA
CSAREGRERSGNEQFF	TGCAGTGCTAGAGAGGGGCGGGAGAGAAGTGGCAATGAGCAGTTCTTC	TRBJ2-1	TRBV20-1	many	TRBD2